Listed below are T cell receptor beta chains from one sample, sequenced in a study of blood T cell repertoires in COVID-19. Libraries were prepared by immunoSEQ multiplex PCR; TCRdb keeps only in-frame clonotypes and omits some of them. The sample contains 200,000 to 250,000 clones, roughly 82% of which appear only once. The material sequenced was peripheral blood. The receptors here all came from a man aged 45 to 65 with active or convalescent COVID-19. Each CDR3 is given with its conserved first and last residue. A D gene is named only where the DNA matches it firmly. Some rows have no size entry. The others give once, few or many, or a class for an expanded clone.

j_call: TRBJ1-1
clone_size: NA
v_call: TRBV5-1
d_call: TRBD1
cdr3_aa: CASSPGTGGFLNTEAFF
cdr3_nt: TGCGCCAGCAGCCCAGGGACAGGGGGCTTCCTGAACACTGAAGCTTTCTTT

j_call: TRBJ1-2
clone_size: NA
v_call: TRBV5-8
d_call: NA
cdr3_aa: CASSLEGEARPYGYTF
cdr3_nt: TGTGCCAGCAGCTTGGAGGGGGAAGCAAGACCCTATGGCTACACCTTC

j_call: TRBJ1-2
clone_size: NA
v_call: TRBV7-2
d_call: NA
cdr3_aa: CASSRDRPAGYTF
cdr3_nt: TGTGCCAGCAGCCGCGACAGGCCGGCGGGCTACACCTTC

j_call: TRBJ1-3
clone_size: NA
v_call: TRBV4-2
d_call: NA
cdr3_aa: CASTQLGGGKNTIYF
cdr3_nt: TGTGCCAGCACCCAGTTAGGGGGTGGAAAGAACACCATATATTTT

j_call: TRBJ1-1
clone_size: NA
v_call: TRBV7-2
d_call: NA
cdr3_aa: CASSFSRRNTEAFF
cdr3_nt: TGTGCCAGCAGCTTCAGTCGCAGGAACACTGAAGCTTTCTTT

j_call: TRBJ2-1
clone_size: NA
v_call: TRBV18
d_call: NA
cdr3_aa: CASSQGLVGEQFF
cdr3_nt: TGTGCCAGCTCGCAAGGACTCGTCGGTGAGCAGTTCTTC

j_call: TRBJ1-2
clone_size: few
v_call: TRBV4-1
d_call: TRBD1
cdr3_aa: CASSHGGQGGYGYTF
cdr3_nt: TGCGCCAGCAGCCATGGCGGACAGGGCGGTTATGGCTACACCTTC

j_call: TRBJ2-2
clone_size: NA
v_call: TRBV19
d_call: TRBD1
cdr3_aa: CASRGTGNTGELFF
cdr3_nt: TGTGCCAGTAGGGGGACAGGGAACACCGGGGAGCTGTTTTTT

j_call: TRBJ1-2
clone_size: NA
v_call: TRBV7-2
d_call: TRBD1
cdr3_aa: CASSLSINRQGVPYYGYTF
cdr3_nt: TGTGCCAGCAGCTTATCCATAAATCGACAGGGGGTCCCCTACTATGGCTACACCTTC

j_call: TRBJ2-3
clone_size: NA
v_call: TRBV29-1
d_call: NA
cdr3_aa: CSALPGHPRTDTQYF
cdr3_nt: TGCAGCGCCCTCCCGGGACACCCTAGGACAGATACGCAGTATTTT

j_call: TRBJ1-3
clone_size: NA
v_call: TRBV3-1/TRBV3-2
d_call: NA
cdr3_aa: CASSQGPNSGNTIYF
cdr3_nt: TGTGCCAGCAGCCAAGGGCCCAACTCTGGAAACACCATATATTTT

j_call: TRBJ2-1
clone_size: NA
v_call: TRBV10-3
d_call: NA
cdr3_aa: CAISPSDGDNEQFF
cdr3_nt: TGTGCCATCAGCCCGTCCGACGGAGACAATGAGCAGTTCTTC

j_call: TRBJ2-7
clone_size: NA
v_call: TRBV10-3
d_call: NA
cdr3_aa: CAISDVSPAYEQYF
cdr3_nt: TGTGCCATCAGTGATGTTTCCCCCGCCTACGAGCAGTACTTC

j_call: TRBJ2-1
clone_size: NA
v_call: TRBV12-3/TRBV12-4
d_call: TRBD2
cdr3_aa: CASSGGSQEQFF
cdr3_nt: TGTGCCAGCAGCGGGGGGTCCCAGGAGCAGTTCTTC

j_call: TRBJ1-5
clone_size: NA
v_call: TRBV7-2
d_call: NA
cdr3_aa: CASSFGWVTQPQHF
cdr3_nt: TGTGCCAGCAGCTTCGGGTGGGTGACTCAGCCCCAGCATTTT

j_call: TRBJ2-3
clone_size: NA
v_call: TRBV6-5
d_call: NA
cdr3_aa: CASSYSGLFTDTQYF
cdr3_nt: TGTGCCAGCAGTTACTCCGGACTGTTCACAGATACGCAGTATTTT

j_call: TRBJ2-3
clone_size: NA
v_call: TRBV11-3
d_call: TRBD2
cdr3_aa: CASSLVAPHSGGPPDTQYF
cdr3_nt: TGTGCCAGCAGCTTAGTCGCTCCTCATAGCGGGGGGCCCCCGGATACGCAGTATTTT

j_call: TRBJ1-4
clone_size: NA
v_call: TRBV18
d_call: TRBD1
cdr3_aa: CASSPQGLRGPEKLFF
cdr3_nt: TGTGCCAGCTCACCACAGGGGCTCAGGGGGCCTGAAAAACTGTTTTTT

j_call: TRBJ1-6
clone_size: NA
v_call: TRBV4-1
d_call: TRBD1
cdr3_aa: CASSRPAGTGGARLHF
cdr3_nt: TGCGCCAGCAGCCGGCCCGCGGGGACAGGGGGAGCAAGGCTCCACTTT

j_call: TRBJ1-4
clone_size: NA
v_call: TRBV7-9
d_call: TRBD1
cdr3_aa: CASSPTTGSEKLFF
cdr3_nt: TGTGCCAGCAGCCCCACGACAGGGAGTGAAAAACTGTTTTTT

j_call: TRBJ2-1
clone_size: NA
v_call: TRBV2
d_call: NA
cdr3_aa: CASREGWEFYNEQFF
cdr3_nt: TGTGCCAGCAGGGAGGGATGGGAGTTTTACAATGAGCAGTTCTTC

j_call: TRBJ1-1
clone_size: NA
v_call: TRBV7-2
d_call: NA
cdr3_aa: CASSSTQGFYTEAFF
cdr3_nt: TGTGCCAGCAGCTCAACCCAGGGTTTCTACACTGAAGCTTTCTTT

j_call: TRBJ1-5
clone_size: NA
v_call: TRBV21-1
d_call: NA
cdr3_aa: CASSLRTGGKGNQPQHF
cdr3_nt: TGTGCCAGCAGCTTGAGGACAGGGGGGAAGGGCAATCAGCCCCAGCATTTT

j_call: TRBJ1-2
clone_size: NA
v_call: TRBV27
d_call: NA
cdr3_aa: CASSLSSGAYGYTF
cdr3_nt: TGTGCCAGCAGTTTATCGTCAGGGGCCTATGGCTACACCTTC

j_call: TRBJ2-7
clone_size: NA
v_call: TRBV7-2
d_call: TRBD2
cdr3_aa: CASSARGTSGSYEQYF
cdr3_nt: TGTGCCAGCAGCGCTAGAGGGACTAGCGGGAGCTACGAGCAGTACTTC

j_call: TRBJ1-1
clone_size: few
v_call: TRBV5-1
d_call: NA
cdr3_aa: CASSFVVNTEAFF
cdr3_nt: TGCGCCAGCAGCTTCGTCGTGAACACTGAAGCTTTCTTT

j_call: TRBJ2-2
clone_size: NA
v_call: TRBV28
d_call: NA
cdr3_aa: CASSFPGNTGELFF
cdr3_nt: TGTGCCAGCAGTTTTCCGGGAAATACCGGGGAGCTGTTTTTT

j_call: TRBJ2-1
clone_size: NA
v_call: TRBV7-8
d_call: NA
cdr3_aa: CASSASRVSYNEQFF
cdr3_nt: TGTGCCAGCAGCGCCAGCAGGGTAAGCTACAATGAGCAGTTCTTC

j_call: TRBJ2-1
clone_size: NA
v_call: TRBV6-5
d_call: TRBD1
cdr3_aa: CASSYSSGTANNEQFF
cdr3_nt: TGTGCCAGCAGTTACTCCTCCGGGACAGCCAACAATGAGCAGTTCTTC

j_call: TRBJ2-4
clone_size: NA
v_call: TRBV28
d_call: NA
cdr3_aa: CASRDARITIQYF
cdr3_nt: TGTGCCAGCAGGGATGCTAGGATCACAATTCAGTACTTC

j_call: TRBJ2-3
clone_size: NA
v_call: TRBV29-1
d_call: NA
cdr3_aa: CSVYGGTDTQYF
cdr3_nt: TGCAGCGTTTACGGGGGCACAGATACGCAGTATTTT

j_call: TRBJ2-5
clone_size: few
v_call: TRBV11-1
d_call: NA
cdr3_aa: CASSLRGTGRETQYF
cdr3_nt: TGTGCCAGCAGCTTAAGGGGCACAGGGCGGGAGACCCAGTACTTC

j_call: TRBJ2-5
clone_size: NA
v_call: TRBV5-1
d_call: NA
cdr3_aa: CASSFTGRQETQYF
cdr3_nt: TGCGCCAGCAGCTTTACAGGGAGACAAGAGACCCAGTACTTC

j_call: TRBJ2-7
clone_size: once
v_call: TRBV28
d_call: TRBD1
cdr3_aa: CASSPPGTGAYEQYF
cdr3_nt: TGTGCCAGCAGTCCCCCCGGGACAGGGGCCTACGAGCAGTACTTC

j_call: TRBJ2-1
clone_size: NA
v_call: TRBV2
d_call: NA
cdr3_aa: CASSSFSGNEQFF
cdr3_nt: TGTGCCAGCAGCTCGTTTAGCGGCAATGAGCAGTTCTTC

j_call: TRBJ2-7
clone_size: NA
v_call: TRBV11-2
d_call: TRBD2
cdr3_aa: CASSLAAGTYEQYF
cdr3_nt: TGTGCCAGCAGCTTAGCAGCGGGGACCTACGAGCAGTACTTC

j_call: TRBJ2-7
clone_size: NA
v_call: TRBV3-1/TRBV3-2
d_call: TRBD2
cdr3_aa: CATRSLAGYEQYF
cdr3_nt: TGTGCCACCAGATCACTAGCGGGTTACGAGCAGTACTTC

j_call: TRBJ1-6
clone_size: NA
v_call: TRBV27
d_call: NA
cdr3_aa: CASRPTGNSYNSPLHF
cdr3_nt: TGTGCCAGCAGACCAACAGGGAACTCCTATAATTCACCCCTCCACTTT

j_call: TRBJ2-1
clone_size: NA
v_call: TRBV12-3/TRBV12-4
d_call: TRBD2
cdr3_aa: CASTGLADNEQFF
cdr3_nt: TGTGCCAGCACGGGACTAGCAGACAATGAGCAGTTCTTC

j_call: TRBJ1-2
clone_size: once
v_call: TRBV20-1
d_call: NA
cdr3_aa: CSASNRAYGYTF
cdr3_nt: TGCAGTGCTAGTAACAGGGCGTATGGCTACACCTTC

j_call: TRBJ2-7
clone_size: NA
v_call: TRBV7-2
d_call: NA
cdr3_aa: CASSLGLAGDYEQYF
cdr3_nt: TGTGCCAGCAGCTTAGGCCTAGCTGGGGACTACGAGCAGTACTTC

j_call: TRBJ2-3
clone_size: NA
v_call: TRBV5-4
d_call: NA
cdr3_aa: CASSSRVGTDTQYF
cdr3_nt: TGTGCCAGCAGCTCCAGGGTGGGCACAGATACGCAGTATTTT

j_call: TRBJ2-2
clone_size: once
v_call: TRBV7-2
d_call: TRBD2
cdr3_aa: CASSSSSGVYTGELFF
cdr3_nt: TGTGCCAGCAGCTCGTCTAGCGGGGTTTACACCGGGGAGCTGTTTTTT

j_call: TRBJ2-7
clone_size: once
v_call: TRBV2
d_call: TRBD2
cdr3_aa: CASTPGLAGSYEQYF
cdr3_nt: TGTGCCAGCACCCCGGGACTAGCGGGCTCCTACGAGCAGTACTTC

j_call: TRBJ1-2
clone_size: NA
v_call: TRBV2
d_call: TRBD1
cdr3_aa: CASRPDRGGYGYTF
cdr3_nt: TGTGCCAGCAGACCCGACAGGGGAGGGTATGGCTACACCTTC

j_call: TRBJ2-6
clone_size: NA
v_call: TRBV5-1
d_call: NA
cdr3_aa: CASSLALSGANVLTF
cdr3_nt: TGCGCCAGCAGCTTGGCCCTCTCTGGGGCCAACGTCCTGACTTTC

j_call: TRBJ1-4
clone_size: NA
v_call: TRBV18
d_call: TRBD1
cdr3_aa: CASSPKGQGIAEKLFF
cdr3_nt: TGTGCCAGCTCACCAAAGGGACAGGGGATTGCTGAAAAACTGTTTTTT

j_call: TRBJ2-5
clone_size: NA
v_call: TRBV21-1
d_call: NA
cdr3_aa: CASMPLRRQEYLPIRKETQYF
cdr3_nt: TGTGCCAGCATGCCCCTCCGCCGACAGGAGTACCTACCAATAAGAAAAGAGACCCAGTACTTC

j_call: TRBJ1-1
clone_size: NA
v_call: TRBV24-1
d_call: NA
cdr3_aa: CARRGGDTEAFF
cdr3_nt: TGTGCCAGAAGGGGTGGCGACACTGAAGCTTTCTTT

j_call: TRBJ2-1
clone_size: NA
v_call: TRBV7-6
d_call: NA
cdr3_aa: CASSAWGLSSYNEQFF
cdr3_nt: TGTGCCAGCAGCGCTTGGGGGCTTAGCTCCTACAATGAGCAGTTCTTC